Sequencing of this T cell receptor (beta chain) was carried out in a study of blood T cell repertoires in COVID-19. The CDR3 is 18 amino acids. V lost 4 bases to trimming and J lost 0 bases; unmatched junction nucleotides: 12. Germline V CDR1 and CDR2: MNHEY, SVGEGT. In the study's own analysis: Estimates of nucleated cell counts were drawn from the amplification of reference gene primers. Profiling relied on immunoSEQ multiplex PCR, and the TCRdb table lists in-frame clones only, not all of them. The V and J calls and the clone size are those of that table, but D and trimming were determined from the DNA. The table records about 99,000 clones, 70% to 85% of them present only once.

Input material: peripheral blood. The rearrangement uses TRBV6-2 or TRBV6-3 and TRBJ1-5, with 7 bases fitting TRBD1. The source of this sequence is a woman older than 75 with active or convalescent COVID-19. The CDR3 protein is CASSFYRGQTDSNQPQHF. The CDR3 bases are TGTGCCAGCAGTTTCTACCGGGGACAGACTGATAGCAATCAGCCCCAGCATTTT.